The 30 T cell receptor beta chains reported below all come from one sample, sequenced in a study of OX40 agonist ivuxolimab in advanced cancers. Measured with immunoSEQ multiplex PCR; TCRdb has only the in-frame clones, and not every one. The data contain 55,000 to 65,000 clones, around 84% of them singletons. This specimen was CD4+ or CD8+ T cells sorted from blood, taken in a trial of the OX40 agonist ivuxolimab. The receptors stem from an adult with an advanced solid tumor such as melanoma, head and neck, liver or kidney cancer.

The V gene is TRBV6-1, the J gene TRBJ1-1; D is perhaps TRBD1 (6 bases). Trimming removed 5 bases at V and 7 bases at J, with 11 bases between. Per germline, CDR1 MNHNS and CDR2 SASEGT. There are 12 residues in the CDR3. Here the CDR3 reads CASSRLDSEAFF. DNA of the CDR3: TGTGCCAGCAGTCGCCTGGACAGTGAAGCTTTCTTT.

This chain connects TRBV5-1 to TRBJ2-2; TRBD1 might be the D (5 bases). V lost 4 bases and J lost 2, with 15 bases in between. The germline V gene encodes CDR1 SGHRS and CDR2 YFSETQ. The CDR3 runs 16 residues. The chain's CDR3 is CASSTLPGINTGELFF. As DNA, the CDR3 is TGCGCCAGCAGCACACTCCCAGGGATTAACACCGGGGAGCTGTTTTTT.

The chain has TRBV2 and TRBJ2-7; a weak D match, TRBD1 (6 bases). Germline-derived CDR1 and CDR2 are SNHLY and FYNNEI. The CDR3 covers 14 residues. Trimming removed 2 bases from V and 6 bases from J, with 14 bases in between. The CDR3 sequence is CASSEQQGWAEQYF. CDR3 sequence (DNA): TGTGCCAGCAGTGAACAACAGGGTTGGGCCGAGCAGTACTTC.

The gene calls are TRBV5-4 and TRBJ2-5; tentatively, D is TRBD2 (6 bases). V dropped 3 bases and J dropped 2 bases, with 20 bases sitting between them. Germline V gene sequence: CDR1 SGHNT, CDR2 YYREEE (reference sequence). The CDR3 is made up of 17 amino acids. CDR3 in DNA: TGTGCCAGCAGCTACGGAGGGAGCGGAAGGGGACAAGAGACCCAGTACTTC. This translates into CASSYGGSGRGQETQYF.

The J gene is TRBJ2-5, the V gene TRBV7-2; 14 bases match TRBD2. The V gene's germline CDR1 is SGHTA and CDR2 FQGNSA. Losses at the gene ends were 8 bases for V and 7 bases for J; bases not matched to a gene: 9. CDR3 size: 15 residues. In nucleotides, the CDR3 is TGTGCCAGCGGAACCACCGGGACTAGCGGGAGGACCCAGTACTTC. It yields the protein CASGTTGTSGRTQYF.

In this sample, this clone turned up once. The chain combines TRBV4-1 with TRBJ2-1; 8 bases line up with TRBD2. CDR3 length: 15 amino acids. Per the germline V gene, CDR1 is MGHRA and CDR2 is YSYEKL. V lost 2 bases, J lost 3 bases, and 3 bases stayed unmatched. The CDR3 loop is CASSQPGGRYNEQFF. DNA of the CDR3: TGCGCCAGCAGCCAACCGGGGGGGCGCTACAATGAGCAGTTCTTC.

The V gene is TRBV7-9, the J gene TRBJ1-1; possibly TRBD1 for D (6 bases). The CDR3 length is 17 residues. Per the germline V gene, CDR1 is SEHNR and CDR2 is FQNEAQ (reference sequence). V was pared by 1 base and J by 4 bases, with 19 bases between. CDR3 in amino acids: CASSLGVGGALGTEAFF. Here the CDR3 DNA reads TGTGCCAGCAGCTTAGGGGTCGGGGGGGCTTTGGGCACTGAAGCTTTCTTT.

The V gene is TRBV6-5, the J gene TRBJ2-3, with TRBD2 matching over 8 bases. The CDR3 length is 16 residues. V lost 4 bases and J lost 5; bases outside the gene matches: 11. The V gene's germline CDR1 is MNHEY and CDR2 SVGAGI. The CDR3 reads CASSSAGGPVRDTQYF. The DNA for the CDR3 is TGTGCCAGCAGTTCGGCGGGGGGCCCGGTGAGAGATACGCAGTATTTT.

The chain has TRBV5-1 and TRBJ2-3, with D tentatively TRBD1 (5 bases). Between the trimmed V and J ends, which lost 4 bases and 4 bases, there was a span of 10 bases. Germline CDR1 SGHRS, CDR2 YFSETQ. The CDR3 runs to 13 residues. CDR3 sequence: CASSRPGSDTQYF. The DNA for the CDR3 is TGCGCCAGCAGCCGCCCAGGGTCAGATACGCAGTATTTT.

CDR3 sequence (DNA): TGTGCCACCAGGGGTGGCGGTGTTGGGACCGGGGAGCTGTTTTTT. Its translation is CATRGGGVGTGELFF. This chain joins TRBV15 and TRBJ2-2; D remains unclear. Per the germline V gene, CDR1 is LNHNV and CDR2 is YYDKDF (reference sequence). Trimming removed 6 bases from V and 5 bases from J, with 16 bases in between. This CDR3 region has 15 residues.

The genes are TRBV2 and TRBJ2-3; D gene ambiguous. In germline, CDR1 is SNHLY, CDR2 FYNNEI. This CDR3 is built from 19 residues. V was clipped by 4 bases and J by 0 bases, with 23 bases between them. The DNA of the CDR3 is TGTGCCAGCAGTGTCCCTCACAGACGGCTATCTGGTAGCACAGATACGCAGTATTTT. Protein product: CASSVPHRRLSGSTDTQYF.

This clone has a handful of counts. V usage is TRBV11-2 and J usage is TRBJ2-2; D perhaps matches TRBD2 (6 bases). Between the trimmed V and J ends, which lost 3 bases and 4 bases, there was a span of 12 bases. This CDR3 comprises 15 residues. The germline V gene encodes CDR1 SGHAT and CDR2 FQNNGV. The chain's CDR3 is CASSFELASTGELFF. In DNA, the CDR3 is TGTGCCAGCAGCTTCGAGCTAGCGAGCACCGGGGAGCTGTTTTTT.

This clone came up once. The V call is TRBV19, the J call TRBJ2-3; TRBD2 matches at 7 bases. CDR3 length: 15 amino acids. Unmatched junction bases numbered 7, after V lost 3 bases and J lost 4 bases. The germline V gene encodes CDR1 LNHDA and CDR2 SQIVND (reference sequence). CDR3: CASSIASGGPDTQYF. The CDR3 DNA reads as TGTGCCAGTAGTATTGCTAGCGGAGGGCCAGATACGCAGTATTTT.

CDR3 sequence: CASSLSANRPYSGRAKTYEQYF. CDR3 bases: TGTGCCAGCAGCTTAAGCGCAAACAGGCCCTATAGCGGGAGGGCCAAAACCTACGAGCAGTACTTC. The chain combines TRBV7-3 with TRBJ2-7; 11 bases map to TRBD2. The CDR3 length is 22 residues. V trimming: 1 base; J trimming: 2 bases; junction bases outside the gene matches: 22. Germline CDR1 and CDR2: SGHTA and FQGTGA.

The CDR3 DNA is TGTGCCAGCAGCTTTCCTTTAGACAGTAGCACAGATACGCAGTATTTT. It translates to CASSFPLDSSTDTQYF. The chain couples TRBV7-2 to TRBJ2-3; tentative D call: TRBD1 (5 bases). CDR1 SGHTA and CDR2 FQGNSA come from the germline V gene. The CDR3 has 16 amino acids. V was shortened by 3 bases and J by 0 bases, with 13 bases between the two germline ends.

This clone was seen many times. This CDR3 reads CATSRDPSYEQYF. Written as DNA, the CDR3 is TGTGCCACCAGCAGAGATCCGTCCTACGAGCAGTACTTC. V usage is TRBV15 and J usage is TRBJ2-7; D not resolved. This CDR3 comprises 13 residues. Germline V gene data show CDR1 as LNHNV and CDR2 as YYDKDF (reference sequence). Trimming took 0 bases from V and 1 from J, leaving 4 bases between them.

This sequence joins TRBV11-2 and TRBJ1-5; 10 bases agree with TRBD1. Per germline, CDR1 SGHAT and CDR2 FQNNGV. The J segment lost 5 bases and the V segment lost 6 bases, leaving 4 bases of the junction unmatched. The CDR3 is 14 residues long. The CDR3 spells CASSHGQGDQPQHF. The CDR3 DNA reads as TGTGCCAGCAGTCACGGACAGGGGGATCAGCCCCAGCATTTT.

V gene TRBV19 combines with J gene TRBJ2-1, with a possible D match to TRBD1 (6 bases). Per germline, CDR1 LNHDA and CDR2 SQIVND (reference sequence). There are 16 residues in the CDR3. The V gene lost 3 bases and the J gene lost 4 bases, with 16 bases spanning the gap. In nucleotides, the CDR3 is TGTGCCAGTAGTATTGGCCCCCAGGGGCGATACAATGAGCAGTTCTTC. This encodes CASSIGPQGRYNEQFF.

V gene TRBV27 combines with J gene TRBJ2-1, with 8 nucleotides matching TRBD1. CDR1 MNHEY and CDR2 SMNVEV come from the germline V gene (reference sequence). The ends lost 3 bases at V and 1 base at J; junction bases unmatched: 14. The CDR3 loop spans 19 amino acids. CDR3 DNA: TGTGCCAGCAGTTTTTTTCCACCTCGCAGGACAGGGTCCTACAATGAGCAGTTCTTC. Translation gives CASSFFPPRRTGSYNEQFF.

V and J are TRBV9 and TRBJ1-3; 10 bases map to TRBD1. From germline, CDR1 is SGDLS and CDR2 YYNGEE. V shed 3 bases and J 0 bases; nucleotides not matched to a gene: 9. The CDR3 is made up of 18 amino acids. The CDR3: CASSAGRGTGDSGNTIYF. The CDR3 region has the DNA TGTGCCAGCAGCGCAGGCAGGGGGACAGGGGACTCTGGAAACACCATATATTTT. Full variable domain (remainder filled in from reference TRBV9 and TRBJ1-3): DSGVTQTPKHLITATGQRVTLRCSPRSGDLSVYWYQQSLDQGLQFLIQYYNGEERAKGNILERFSAQQFPDLHSELNLSSLELGDSALYFCASSAGRGTGDSGNTIYFGEGSWLTVV.

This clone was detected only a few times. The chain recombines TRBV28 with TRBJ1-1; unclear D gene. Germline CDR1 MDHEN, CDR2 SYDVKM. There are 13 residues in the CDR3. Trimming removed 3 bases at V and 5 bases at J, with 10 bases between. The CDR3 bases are TGTGCCAGCAGTTTCTCGGCGGGAACTGAAGCTTTCTTT. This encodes CASSFSAGTEAFF.

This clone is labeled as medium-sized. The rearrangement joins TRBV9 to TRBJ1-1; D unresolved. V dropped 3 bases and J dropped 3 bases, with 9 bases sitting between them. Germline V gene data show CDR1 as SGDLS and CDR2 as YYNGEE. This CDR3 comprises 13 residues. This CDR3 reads CASSGSGHTEAFF. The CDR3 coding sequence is TGTGCCAGCAGCGGCTCCGGGCACACTGAAGCTTTCTTT.

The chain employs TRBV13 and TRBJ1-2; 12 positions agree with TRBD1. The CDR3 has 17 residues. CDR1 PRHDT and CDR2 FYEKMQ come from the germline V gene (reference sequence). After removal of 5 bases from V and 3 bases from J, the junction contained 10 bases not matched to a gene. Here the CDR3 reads CASSGLGQGAFDYGYTF. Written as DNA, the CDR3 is TGTGCCAGCAGCGGTTTGGGACAGGGGGCTTTTGACTATGGCTACACCTTC.

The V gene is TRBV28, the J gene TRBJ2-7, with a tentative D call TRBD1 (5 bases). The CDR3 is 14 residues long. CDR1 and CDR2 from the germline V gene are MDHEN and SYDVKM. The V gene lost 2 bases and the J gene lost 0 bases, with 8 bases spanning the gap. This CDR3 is CASSLRQTSYEQYF. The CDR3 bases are TGTGCCAGCAGTTTACGACAGACCTCCTACGAGCAGTACTTC.

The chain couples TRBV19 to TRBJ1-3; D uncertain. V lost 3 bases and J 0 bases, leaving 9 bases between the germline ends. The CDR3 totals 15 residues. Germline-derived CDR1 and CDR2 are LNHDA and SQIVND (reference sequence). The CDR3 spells CASSISAISGNTIYF. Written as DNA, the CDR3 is TGTGCCAGTAGTATTTCGGCGATCTCTGGAAACACCATATATTTT.

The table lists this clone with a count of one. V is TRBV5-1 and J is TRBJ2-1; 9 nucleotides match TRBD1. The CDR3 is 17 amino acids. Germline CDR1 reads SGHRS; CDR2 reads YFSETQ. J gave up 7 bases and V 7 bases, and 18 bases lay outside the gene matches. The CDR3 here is CASSYSPPGQGTNEQFF. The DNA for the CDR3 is TGCGCCAGCTCTTACTCACCCCCGGGACAGGGAACTAATGAGCAGTTCTTC.

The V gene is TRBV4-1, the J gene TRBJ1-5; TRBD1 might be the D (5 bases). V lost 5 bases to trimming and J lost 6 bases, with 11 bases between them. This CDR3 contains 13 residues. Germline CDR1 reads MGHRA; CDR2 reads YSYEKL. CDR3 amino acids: CASSWRGGQPQHF. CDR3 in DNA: TGCGCCAGCAGCTGGAGGGGAGGTCAGCCCCAGCATTTT.

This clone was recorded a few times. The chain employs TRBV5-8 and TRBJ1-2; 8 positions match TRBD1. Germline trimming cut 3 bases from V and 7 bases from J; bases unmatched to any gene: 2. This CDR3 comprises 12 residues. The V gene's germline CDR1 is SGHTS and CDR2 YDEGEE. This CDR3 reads CASSYGTGGYTF. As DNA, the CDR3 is TGTGCCAGCAGCTACGGGACAGGTGGCTACACCTTC.

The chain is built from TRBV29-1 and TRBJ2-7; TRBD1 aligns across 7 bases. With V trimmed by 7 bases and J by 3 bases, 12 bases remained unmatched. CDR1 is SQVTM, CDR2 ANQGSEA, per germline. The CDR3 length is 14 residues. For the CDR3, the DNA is TGCAGCGCTATAAAACGGGGACAGATCTACGAGCAGTACTTC. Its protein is CSAIKRGQIYEQYF.

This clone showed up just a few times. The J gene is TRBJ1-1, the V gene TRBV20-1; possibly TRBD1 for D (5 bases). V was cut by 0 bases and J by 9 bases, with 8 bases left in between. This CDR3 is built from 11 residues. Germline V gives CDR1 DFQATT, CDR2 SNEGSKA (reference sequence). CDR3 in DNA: TGCAGTGCTAGAGAGGGGGGAAAAGCTTTCTTT. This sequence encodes CSAREGGKAFF.